The T cell receptor beta chain under discussion was sequenced for a study of blood T cell repertoires in COVID-19. The wider study: Specimens from acute and convalescent COVID-19 originated in the United States, Italy and Spain. PBMCs, B-cell-depleted T cells, or T cells were the source of the cDNA or gDNA that made up the material.

This CDR3 contains 14 residues. Losses at the gene ends were 3 bases for V and 10 bases for J; bases not matched to a gene: 11. Germline CDR1 SGHDT, CDR2 YYEEEE. In the original workflow: Amplification with reference gene primers provided the estimates of nucleated cell counts. Clones were sequenced by immunoSEQ multiplex PCR, and TCRdb holds only the in-frame ones, with some missing. V and J calls plus clone size are reproduced from that table; the DNA served to infer D and trimming. The table shows 150,000 or so clones, with around 84% occurring only once. As to this clone: At the DNA level, this CDR3 is encoded by other sequences in the same sample as well.

The chain links TRBV5-6 to TRBJ2-7; TRBD1 matches 9 bases. The sample comprised peripheral blood. This sequence originates from a woman aged 60-70 years with acute or convalescent COVID-19. The DNA of the CDR3 is TGTGCCAGCAGCTACCCGGGACAGGGTTCTCCACAGTACTTC. Translating gives CASSYPGQGSPQYF.